Listed below are T cell receptor beta chains from one sample, sequenced in a study of cytomegalovirus exposure and HLA in healthy donors. The repertoire was sequenced with immunoSEQ multiplex PCR; TCRdb's copy has only in-frame clones and lacks some. Seen here are 65,000 to 95,000 clones, about 78% observed once, and the top ten hold less than 7%. What was sequenced was PBMCs. All receptors come from a male donor in good health and CMV-seropositive. Each CDR3 is given with its conserved first and last residue. D genes are given only for firm matches. Clone sizes are given selectively: once, few, many, or a class where the clone is expanded.

j_call: TRBJ1-1; d_call: .; clone_size: .; v_call: TRBV19; cdr3_nt: TGTGCCAGTAGTATGGCCCTAGTCACTGAAGCTTTCTTT; cdr3_aa: CASSMALVTEAFF
j_call: TRBJ2-1; d_call: TRBD2; clone_size: .; v_call: TRBV7-6; cdr3_nt: TGTGCCAGCAGCCCGAATCTAGCGGGGGCCTACAATGAGCAGTTCTTC; cdr3_aa: CASSPNLAGAYNEQFF
j_call: TRBJ1-4; d_call: TRBD1; clone_size: .; v_call: TRBV7-2; cdr3_nt: TGTGCCAGCAGCTTATTGGGACAGCATGAAAAACTGTTTTTT; cdr3_aa: CASSLLGQHEKLFF
j_call: TRBJ1-6; d_call: .; clone_size: .; v_call: TRBV7-2; cdr3_nt: TGTGCCAGCAGCTTAAGGGTCGAGGGTAGCTCCTATAATTCACCCCTCCACTTT; cdr3_aa: CASSLRVEGSSYNSPLHF
j_call: TRBJ2-2; d_call: .; clone_size: .; v_call: TRBV19; cdr3_nt: TGTGCCAGTTATGGCAAAACGAACACCGGGGAGCTGTTTTTT; cdr3_aa: CASYGKTNTGELFF
j_call: TRBJ2-3; d_call: .; clone_size: .; v_call: TRBV4-2; cdr3_nt: TGTGCCAGCAGCCAGCGGGGCATCGCAGATACGCAGTATTTT; cdr3_aa: CASSQRGIADTQYF
j_call: TRBJ1-5; d_call: .; clone_size: many; v_call: TRBV19; cdr3_nt: TGTGCCAGTAGTATAGCGACAGACGGTCCCCAGCATTTT; cdr3_aa: CASSIATDGPQHF
j_call: TRBJ2-7; d_call: .; clone_size: .; v_call: TRBV10-3; cdr3_nt: TGTGCCATCAGTGAGTCCAGTTACCCCTACGAGCAGTACTTC; cdr3_aa: CAISESSYPYEQYF
j_call: TRBJ2-7; d_call: .; clone_size: .; v_call: TRBV2; cdr3_nt: TGTGCCAGCAGTGAAGGGACGGAGGGGAAGCAGTACTTC; cdr3_aa: CASSEGTEGKQYF
j_call: TRBJ2-7; d_call: TRBD2; clone_size: few; v_call: TRBV2; cdr3_nt: TGTGCCAGCAGTGGGACTAGCGGGAGGGGGGAGCAGTACTTC; cdr3_aa: CASSGTSGRGEQYF
j_call: TRBJ1-2; d_call: .; clone_size: .; v_call: TRBV18; cdr3_nt: TGTGCCAGCTCACTGAGTCCGGAGGACTATGGCTACACCTTC; cdr3_aa: CASSLSPEDYGYTF
j_call: TRBJ1-4; d_call: TRBD1; clone_size: .; v_call: TRBV20-1; cdr3_nt: TGCAGTGCTAGTGGGGACAGGGAACTGTTTTTT; cdr3_aa: CSASGDRELFF
j_call: TRBJ1-2; d_call: TRBD1; clone_size: once; v_call: TRBV6-5; cdr3_nt: TGTGCCAGCAGCCCCGACAGGGGCCGAAACTATGGCTACACCTTC; cdr3_aa: CASSPDRGRNYGYTF